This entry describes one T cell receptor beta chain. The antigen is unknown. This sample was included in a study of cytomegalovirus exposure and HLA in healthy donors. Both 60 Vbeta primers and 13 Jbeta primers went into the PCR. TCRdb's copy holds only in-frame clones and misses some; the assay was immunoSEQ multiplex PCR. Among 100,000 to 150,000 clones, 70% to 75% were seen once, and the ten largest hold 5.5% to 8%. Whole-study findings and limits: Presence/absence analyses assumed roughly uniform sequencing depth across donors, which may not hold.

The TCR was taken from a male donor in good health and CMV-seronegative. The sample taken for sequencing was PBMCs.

The CDR3 coding sequence is TGCGCCAGCAGCTTGGTAGCAGGGGCCACCGGGGAGCTGTTTTTT. This sequence encodes CASSLVAGATGELFF. The chain recombines TRBV5-1 with TRBJ2-2; D is possibly TRBD1 (6 bases). The CDR3 is made up of 15 amino acids. Germline values: CDR1 SGHRS, CDR2 YFSETQ. V was cut by 0 bases and J by 4 bases, with 10 bases left in between.